This T cell receptor beta chain originates from a study of neurological immune-mediated disorders. Synthesis of cDNA used 5'RACE (with 10-nucleotide random UMIs). Using its own MiXCR run on the 5' RACE reads, TCRdb lists one record per CDR3 protein. The sample contains about 41,000 distinct CDR3 sequences, over 9.5% of which appear only once. The length of the CDR3 is 14 residues. Trimming stripped 0 bases from V and 5 bases from J, with 13 bases between. Germline lookup yields CDR1 DFQATT and CDR2 SNEGSKA (reference sequence). The sequenced sample was PBMCs. The rearrangement links TRBV20-1 to TRBJ1-1; unclear D gene. This sequence originates from a female donor in good health. The CDR3 DNA sequence: TGCAGTGCTAGAGATTACACCACTGGTACTGAAGCTTTCTTT. Translated: CSARDYTTGTEAFF.